Reported below is one T cell receptor beta chain. Germline CDR1 LNHNV, CDR2 YYDKDF (reference sequence). Trimming at V came to 1 base and at J to 4 bases, leaving 7 bases not matched to a gene. The CDR3 is 16 residues long. This sample is part of a study of CD8 T cells in Susac syndrome. Peripheral blood CD8+ and CD4+ T cells were profiled by TCR beta sequencing. Purification of the CD8+ and CD4+ T cells relied on negative isolation, and TEMRA cells underwent FACS enrichment. Reverse transcription of about 0.5 to 1 ug RNA used random hexamers. Amplification of the TCR beta CDR3 was carried out by immunoSEQ multiplex PCR, which spanned a total of 54 Vbeta and 13 Jbeta segments. TCRdb reprocessed the immunoSEQ multiplex PCR reads with MiXCR, giving one entry per CDR3 protein. Seen here are around 190,000 distinct CDR3 sequences, approximately 95% observed once, and the top ten hold 0.15% to 0.2%.

The genes are TRBV15 and TRBJ2-1; 7 nucleotides line up with TRBD1. The sequence was obtained from a human donor with multiple sclerosis. The specimen sequenced was CD8+ T cells from PBMCs. CDR3 region: CATSRGRSQGYNEQFF. The CDR3 DNA follows: TGTGCCACCAGCAGAGGTCGTTCACAGGGGTACAATGAGCAGTTCTTC. The variable domain in full, with the rest retrieved from reference TRBV15 and TRBJ2-1, is DAMVIQNPRYQVTQFGKPVTLSCSQTLNHNVMYWYQQKSSQAPKLLFHYYDKDFNNEADTPDNFQSRRPNTSFCFLDIRSPGLGDTAMYLCATSRGRSQGYNEQFFGPGTRLTVL.